The clone carrying this TCR beta chain was counted between two and nine times. Its antigen is currently unknown. This sample was included in a study of T cells in Graves' hyperthyroidism and ophthalmopathy. Study-level background: Sampling of peripheral blood happened at initial diagnosis, prior to any treatment. Findings and caveats of the study: A model built on 13 V-J features separated ophthalmopathy from stable hyperthyroidism.

Amplified TCR beta CDR3 regions derived from RNA transcripts. Using the HTBI primer set, a first-round RT-PCR was run on the TCR CDR3. TCRdb passed the multiplex PCR reads through MiXCR, listing each CDR3 protein once. The sample shows more than 600,000 distinct CDR3 sequences, roughly 15% of them seen only once. Lactation, pregnancy, other autoimmune disease or uncontrolled infection led to exclusion of patients. Clinical symptoms, serum thyroxine and TRAb, thyroid ultrasound and orbital computed tomography together formed the diagnostic basis. The origin of this receptor is a man between 18 and 29 years old with Graves' hyperthyroidism. Sequenced: blood.

CDR3 sequence reads: CASSGARAEANYGYTF. CDR3 sequence (DNA): TGTGCCAGCTCAGGGGCCAGGGCCGAAGCTAACTATGGCTACACCTTC. The chain employs TRBV28 and TRBJ1-2, with TRBD1 as a possible D gene (6 bases). The CDR3 is 16 amino acids. Trimming cost V 8 bases and J 0 bases, with 19 bases left between them. CDR1 and CDR2 (germline): MDHEN, SYDVKM.